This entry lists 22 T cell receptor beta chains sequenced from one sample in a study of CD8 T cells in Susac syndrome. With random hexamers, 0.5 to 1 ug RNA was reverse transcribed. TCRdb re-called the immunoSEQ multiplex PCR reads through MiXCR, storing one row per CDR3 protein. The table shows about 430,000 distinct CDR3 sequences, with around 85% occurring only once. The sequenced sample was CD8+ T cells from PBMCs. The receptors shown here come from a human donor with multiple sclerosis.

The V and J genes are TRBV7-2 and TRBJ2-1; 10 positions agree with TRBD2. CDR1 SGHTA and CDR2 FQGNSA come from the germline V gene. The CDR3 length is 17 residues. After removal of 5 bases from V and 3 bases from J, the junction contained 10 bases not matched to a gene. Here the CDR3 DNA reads TGTGCCAGCAGCCTGGGGCTAGCGGGAGTAAACTACAATGAGCAGTTCTTC. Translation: CASSLGLAGVNYNEQFF.

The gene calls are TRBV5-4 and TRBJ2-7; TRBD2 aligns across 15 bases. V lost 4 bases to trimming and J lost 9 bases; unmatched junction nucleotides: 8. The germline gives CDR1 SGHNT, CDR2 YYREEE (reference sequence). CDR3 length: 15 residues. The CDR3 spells CASSPGLAGGPGQYF. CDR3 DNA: TGTGCCAGCAGCCCCGGACTAGCGGGAGGGCCTGGGCAGTACTTC.

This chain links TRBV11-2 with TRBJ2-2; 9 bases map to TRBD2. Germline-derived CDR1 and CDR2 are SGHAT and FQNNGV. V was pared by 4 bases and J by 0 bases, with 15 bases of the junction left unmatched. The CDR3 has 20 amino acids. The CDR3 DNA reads TGTGCCAGCAGCTCCTGGGAGAGATTGGCTAGCGGGACGAACACCGGGGAGCTGTTTTTT. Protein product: CASSSWERLASGTNTGELFF.

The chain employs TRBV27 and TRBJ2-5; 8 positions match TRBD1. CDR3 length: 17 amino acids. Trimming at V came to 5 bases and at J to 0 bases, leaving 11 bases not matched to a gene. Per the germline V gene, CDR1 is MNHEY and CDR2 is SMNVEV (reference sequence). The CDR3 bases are TGTGCCAGCAGTCCTGGGACAGGCAAAATATACCAAGAGACCCAGTACTTC. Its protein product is CASSPGTGKIYQETQYF.

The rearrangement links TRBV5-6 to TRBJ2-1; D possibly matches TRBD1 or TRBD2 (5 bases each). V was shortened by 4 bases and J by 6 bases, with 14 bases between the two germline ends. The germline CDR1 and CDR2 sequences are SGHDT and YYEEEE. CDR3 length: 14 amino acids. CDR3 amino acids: CASSPRDQPNEQFF. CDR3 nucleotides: TGTGCCAGCAGCCCCCGGGACCAACCCAATGAGCAGTTCTTC. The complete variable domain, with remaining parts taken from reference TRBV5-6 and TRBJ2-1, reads DAGVTQSPTHLIKTRGQQVTLRCSPKSGHDTVSWYQQALGQGPQFIFQYYEEEERQRGNFPDRFSGHQFPNYSSELNVNALLLGDSALYLCASSPRDQPNEQFFGPGTRLTVL.

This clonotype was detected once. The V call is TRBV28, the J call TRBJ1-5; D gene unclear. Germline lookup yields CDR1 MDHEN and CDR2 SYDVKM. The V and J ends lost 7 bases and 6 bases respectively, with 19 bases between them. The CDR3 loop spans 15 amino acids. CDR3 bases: TGTGCCAGCACCGTAGCCATGAAGGTCGGTCAGCCCCAGCATTTT. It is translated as CASTVAMKVGQPQHF.

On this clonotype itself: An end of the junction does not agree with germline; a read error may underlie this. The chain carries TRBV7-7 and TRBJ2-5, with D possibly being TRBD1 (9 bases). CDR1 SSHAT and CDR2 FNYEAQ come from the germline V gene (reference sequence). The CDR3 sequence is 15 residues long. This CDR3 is CASSLAGTGKETQYF. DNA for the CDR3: TGTGCTAGCAGCTTAGCGGGGACAGGGAAGGAGACCCAGTACTTC.

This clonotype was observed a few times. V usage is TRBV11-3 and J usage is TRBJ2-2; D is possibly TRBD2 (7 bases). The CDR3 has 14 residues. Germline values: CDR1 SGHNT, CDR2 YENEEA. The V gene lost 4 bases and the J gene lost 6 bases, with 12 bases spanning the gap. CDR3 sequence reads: CASSSLGGPGELFF. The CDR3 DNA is TGTGCCAGCAGCTCACTCGGGGGGCCCGGGGAGCTGTTTTTT.

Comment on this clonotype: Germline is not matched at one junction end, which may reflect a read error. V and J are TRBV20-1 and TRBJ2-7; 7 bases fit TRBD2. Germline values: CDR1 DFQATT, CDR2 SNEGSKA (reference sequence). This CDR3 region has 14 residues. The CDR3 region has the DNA TGCAGTGCTAGACGTCGGGGGGAAGCCTATGAGCAGTACTTC. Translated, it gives CSARRRGEAYEQYF.

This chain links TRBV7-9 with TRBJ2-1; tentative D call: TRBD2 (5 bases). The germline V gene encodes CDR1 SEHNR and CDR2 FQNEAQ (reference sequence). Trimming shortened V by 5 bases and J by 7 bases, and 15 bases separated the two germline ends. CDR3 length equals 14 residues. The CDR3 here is CASSLSFGVNEQFF. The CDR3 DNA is TGTGCCAGCAGCCTCAGCTTCGGGGTTAATGAGCAGTTCTTC.

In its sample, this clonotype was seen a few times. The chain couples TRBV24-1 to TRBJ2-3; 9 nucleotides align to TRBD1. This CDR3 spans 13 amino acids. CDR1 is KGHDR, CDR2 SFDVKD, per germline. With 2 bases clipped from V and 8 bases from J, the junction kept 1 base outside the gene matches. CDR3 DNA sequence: TGTGCCACCAGTGATTCGACAGGGGGTACGCAGTATTTT. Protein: CATSDSTGGTQYF.

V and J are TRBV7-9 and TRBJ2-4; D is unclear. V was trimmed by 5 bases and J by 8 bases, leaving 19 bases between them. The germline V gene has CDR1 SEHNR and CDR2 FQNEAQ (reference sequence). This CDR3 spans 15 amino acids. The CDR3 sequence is CASSLEPGRGDIQYF. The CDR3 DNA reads TGTGCCAGCAGCCTAGAGCCGGGCCGTGGGGACATTCAGTACTTC.

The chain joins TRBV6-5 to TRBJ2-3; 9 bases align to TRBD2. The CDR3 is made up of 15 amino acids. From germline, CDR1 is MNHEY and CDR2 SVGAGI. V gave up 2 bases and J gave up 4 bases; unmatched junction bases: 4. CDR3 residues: CASSYGRGGADTQYF. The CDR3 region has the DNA TGTGCCAGCAGTTACGGGCGGGGGGGCGCAGATACGCAGTATTTT.

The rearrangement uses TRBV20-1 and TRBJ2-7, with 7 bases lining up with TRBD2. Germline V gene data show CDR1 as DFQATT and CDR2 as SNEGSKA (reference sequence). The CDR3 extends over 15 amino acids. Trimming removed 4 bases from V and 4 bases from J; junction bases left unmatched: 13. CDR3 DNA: TGCAGTGCTAACGGTGCGGGGGACGATTTATACGAGCAGTACTTC. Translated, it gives CSANGAGDDLYEQYF.

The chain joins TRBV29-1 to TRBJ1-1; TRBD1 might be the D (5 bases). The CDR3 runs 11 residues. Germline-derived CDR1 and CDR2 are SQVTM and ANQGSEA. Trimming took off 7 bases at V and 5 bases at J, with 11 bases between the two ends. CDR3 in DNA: TGCAGCGGTTTTCGGGGGACTGAAGCTTTCTTT. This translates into CSGFRGTEAFF.

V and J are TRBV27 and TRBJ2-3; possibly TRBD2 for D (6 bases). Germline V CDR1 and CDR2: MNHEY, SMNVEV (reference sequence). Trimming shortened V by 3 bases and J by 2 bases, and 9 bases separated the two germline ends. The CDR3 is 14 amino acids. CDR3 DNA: TGTGCCAGCAGTTTTAGCGGATACACAGATACGCAGTATTTT. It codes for CASSFSGYTDTQYF.

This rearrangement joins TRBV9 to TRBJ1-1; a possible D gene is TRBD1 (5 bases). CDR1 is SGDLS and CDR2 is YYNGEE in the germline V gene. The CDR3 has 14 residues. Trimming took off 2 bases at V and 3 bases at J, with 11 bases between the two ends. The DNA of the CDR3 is TGTGCCAGCAGCGTGGGGGATCGTTACACTGAAGCTTTCTTT. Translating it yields CASSVGDRYTEAFF.

The CDR3 is CASIGVNTEAFF. As DNA, the CDR3 is TGTGCCAGCATTGGGGTGAACACTGAAGCTTTCTTT. The rearrangement links TRBV27 to TRBJ1-1; D gene unclear. Germline CDR1 reads MNHEY; CDR2 reads SMNVEV (reference sequence). Trimming removed 7 bases at V and 0 bases at J, with 6 bases between. CDR3 size: 12 residues.

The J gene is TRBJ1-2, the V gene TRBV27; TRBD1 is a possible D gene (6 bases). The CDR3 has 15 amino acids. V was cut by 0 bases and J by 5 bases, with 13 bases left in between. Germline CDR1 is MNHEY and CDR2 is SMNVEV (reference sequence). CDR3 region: CASSLSLAGDYGYTF. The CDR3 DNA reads TGTGCCAGCAGTTTATCGTTAGCAGGGGATTATGGCTACACCTTC.

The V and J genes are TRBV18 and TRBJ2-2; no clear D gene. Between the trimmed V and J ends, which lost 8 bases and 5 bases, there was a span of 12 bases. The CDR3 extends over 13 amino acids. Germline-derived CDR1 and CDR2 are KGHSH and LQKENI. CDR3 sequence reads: CASPLYDTGELFF. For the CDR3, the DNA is TGTGCCAGCCCCCTCTACGATACCGGGGAGCTGTTTTTT.

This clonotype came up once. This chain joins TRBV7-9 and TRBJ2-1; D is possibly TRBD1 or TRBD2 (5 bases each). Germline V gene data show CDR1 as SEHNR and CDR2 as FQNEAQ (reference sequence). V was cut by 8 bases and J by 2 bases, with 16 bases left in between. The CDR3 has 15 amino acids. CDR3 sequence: CASAKTGPTYNEQFF. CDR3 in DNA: TGTGCCAGCGCCAAGACGGGACCTACCTACAATGAGCAGTTCTTC.

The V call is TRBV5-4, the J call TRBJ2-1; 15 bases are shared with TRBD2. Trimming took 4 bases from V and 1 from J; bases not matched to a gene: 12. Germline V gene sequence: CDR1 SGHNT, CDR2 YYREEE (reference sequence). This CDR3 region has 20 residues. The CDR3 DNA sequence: TGTGCCAGCAGCCGGGACAGGTGGGGACTAGCGGGAGGTTCCTACAATGAGCAGTTCTTC. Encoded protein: CASSRDRWGLAGGSYNEQFF.